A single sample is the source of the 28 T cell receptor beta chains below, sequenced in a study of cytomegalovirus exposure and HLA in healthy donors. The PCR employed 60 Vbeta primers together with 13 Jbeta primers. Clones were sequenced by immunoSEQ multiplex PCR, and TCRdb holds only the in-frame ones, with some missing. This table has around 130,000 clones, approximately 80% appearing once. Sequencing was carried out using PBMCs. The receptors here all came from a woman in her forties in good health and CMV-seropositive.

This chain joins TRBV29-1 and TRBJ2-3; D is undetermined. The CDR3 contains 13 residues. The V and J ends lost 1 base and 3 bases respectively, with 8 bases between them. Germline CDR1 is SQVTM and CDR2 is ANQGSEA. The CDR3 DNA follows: TGCAGCGTTGAAGCAGGATTTACAGATACGCAGTATTTT. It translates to CSVEAGFTDTQYF.

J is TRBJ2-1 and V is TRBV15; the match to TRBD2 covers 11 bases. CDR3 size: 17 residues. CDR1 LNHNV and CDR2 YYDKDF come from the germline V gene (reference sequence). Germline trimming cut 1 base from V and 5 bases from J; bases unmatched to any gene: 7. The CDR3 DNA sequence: TGTGCCACCAGCAGAGCGGTTGGGACTAGCGGAAACAATGAGCAGTTCTTC. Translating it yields CATSRAVGTSGNNEQFF.

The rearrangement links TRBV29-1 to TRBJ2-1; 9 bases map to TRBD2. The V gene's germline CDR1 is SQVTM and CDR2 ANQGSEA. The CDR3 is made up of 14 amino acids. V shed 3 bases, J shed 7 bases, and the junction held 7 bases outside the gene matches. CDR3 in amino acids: CSVDFLTSGNEQFF. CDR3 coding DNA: TGCAGCGTTGATTTTTTGACTAGCGGTAATGAGCAGTTCTTC.

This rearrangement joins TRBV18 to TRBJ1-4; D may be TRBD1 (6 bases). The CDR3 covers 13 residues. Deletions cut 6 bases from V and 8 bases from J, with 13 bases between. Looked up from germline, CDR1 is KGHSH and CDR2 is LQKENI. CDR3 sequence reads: CASSPGQYEKLFF. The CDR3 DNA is TGTGCCAGCTCTCCTGGACAGTACGAAAAACTGTTTTTT.

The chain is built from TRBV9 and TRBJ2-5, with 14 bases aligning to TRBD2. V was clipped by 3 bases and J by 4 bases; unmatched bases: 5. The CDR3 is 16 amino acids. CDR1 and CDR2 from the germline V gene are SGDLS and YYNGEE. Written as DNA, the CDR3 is TGTGCCAGCAGCGGACTAGCGGGGGGGCTAGGAGAGACCCAGTACTTC. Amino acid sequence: CASSGLAGGLGETQYF.

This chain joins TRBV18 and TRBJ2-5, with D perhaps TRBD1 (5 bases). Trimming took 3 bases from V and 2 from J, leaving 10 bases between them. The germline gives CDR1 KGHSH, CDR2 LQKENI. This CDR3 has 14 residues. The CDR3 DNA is TGTGCCAGCTCACCCCAGACAGAACAAGAGACCCAGTACTTC. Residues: CASSPQTEQETQYF.

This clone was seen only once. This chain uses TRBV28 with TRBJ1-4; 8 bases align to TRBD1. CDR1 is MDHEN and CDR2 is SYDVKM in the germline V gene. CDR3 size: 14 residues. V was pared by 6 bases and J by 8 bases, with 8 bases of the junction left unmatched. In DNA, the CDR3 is TGTGCCAGCAGCGTGGACAGGGTTGACGAAAAACTGTTTTTT. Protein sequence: CASSVDRVDEKLFF.

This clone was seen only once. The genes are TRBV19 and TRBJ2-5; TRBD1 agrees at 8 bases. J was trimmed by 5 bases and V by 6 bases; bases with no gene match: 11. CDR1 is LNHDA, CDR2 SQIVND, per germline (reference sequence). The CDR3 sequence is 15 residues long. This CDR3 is CASSPGTGFRETQYF. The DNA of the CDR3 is TGTGCCAGTAGCCCCGGGACAGGTTTCCGTGAGACCCAGTACTTC.

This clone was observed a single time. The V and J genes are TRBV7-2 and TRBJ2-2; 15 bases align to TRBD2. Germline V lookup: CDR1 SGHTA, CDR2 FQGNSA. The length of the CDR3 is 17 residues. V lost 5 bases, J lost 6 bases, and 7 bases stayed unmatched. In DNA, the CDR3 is TGTGCCAGCAGCAGCGGACTAGCGGGAGGGCCGGCCGGGGAGCTGTTTTTT. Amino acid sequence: CASSSGLAGGPAGELFF.

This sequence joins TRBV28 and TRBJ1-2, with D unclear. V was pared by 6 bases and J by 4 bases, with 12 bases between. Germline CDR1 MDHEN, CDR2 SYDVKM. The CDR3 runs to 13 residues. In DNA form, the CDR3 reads TGTGCCAGCAGGGTAGCCATAGGCTATGGCTACACCTTC. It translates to CASRVAIGYGYTF.

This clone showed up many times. The CDR3 DNA reads as TGTGCCAGCACCAAGGCAGGGGACGGCTACACCTTC. Translating gives CASTKAGDGYTF. The chain joins TRBV28 to TRBJ1-2; D may be TRBD1 (6 bases). Trimming removed 7 bases at V and 8 bases at J, with 14 bases between. The CDR3 consists of 12 residues. Germline values: CDR1 MDHEN, CDR2 SYDVKM.

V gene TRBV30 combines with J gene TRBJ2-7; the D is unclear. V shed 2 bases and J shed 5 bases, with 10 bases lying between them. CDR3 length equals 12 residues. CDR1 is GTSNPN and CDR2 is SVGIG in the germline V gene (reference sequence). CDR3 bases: TGTGCCTGGAGTTGGCGGCGTAACGAGCAGTACTTC. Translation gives CAWSWRRNEQYF.

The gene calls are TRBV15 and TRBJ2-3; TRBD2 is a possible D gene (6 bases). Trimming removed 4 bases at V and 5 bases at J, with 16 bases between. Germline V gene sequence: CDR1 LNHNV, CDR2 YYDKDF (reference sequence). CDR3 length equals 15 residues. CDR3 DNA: TGTGCCACCAGCACTTTTAGCGGTTCGGAAGATACGCAGTATTTT. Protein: CATSTFSGSEDTQYF.

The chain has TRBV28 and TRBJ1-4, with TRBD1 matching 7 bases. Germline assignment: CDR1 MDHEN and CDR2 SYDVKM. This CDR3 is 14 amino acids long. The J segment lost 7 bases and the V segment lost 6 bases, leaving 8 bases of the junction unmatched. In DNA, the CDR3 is TGTGCCAGCAGGCCACAGGGGCGCGCTGAAAAACTGTTTTTT. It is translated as CASRPQGRAEKLFF.

The CDR3 DNA reads TGTGCCAGTAGTATCCCAGATACCCGAAACACCATATATTTT. Translating gives CASSIPDTRNTIYF. V is TRBV19 and J is TRBJ1-3; D gene uncertain. Trimming shortened V by 3 bases and J by 5 bases, and 11 bases separated the two germline ends. This CDR3 contains 14 residues. Germline V gene lookup returns CDR1 LNHDA and CDR2 SQIVND (reference sequence).

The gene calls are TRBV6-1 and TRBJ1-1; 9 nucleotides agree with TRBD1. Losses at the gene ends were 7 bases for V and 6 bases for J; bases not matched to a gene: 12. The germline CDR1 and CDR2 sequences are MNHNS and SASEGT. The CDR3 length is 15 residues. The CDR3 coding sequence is TGTGCCAGCACCAAAACGAGGGACAGGGCCTCTGAAGCTTTCTTT. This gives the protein CASTKTRDRASEAFF.

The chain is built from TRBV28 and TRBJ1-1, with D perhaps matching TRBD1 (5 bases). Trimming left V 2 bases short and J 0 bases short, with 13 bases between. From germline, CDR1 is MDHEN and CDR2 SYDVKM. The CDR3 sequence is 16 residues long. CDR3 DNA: TGTGCCAGCAGTTTAGATAAATGGGGCATGAACACTGAAGCTTTCTTT. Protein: CASSLDKWGMNTEAFF.

CDR3 region: CASSDGAGAVYEQYF. The CDR3, as DNA: TGTGCCAGCAGTGACGGGGCGGGAGCAGTCTACGAGCAGTACTTC. The chain uses TRBV6-4 and TRBJ2-7; 7 bases fit TRBD2. The V and J ends lost 2 bases and 3 bases, in that order; junction bases with no gene match: 7. Germline V lookup: CDR1 MRHNA, CDR2 SNTAGT. The CDR3 spans 15 residues.

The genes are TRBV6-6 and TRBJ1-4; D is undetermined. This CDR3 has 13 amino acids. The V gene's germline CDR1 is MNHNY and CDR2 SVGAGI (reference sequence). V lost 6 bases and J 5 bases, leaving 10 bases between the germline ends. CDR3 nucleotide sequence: TGTGCCAGCAGACATCAGGTGAATGAAAAACTGTTTTTT. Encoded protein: CASRHQVNEKLFF.

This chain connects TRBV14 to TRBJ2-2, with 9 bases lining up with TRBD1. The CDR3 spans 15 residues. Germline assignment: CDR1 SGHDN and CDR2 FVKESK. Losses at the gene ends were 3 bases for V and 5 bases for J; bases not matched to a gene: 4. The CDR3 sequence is CASSQTGGSTGELFF. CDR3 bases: TGTGCCAGCAGCCAGACAGGGGGTTCTACCGGGGAGCTGTTTTTT.

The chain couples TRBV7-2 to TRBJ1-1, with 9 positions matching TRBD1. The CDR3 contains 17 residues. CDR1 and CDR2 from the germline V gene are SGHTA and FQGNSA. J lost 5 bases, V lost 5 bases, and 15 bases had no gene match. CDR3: CASSHRTGDLLRTEAFF. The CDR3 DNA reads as TGTGCCAGCAGCCACCGGACAGGGGATCTTCTCAGGACTGAAGCTTTCTTT.

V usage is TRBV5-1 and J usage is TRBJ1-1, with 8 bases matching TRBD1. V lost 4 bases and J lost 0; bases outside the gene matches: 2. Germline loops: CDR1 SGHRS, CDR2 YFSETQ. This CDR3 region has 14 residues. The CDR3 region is CASSRTGLNTEAFF. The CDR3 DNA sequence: TGCGCCAGCAGCAGGACAGGGTTGAACACTGAAGCTTTCTTT.

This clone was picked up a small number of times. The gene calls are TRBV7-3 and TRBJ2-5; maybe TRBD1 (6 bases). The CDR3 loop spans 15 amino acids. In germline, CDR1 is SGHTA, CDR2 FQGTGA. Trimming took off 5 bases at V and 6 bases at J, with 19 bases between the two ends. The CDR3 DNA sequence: TGTGCCAGCAGCCTCCGGGACAAGGAGGATCAGACCCAGTACTTC. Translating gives CASSLRDKEDQTQYF.

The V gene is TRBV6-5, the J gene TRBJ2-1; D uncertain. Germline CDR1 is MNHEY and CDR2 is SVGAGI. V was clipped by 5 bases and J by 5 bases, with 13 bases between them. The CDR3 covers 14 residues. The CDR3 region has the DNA TGTGCCAGCAGTCCAGGTCTAACCAACAATGAGCAGTTCTTC. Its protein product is CASSPGLTNNEQFF.

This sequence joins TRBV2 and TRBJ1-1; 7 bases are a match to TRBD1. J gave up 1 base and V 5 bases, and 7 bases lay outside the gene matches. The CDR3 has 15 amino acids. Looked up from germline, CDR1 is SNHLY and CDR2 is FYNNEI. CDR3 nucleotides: TGTGCCAGCAGTCAGGGGGGACGGCAGAACACTGAAGCTTTCTTT. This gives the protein CASSQGGRQNTEAFF.

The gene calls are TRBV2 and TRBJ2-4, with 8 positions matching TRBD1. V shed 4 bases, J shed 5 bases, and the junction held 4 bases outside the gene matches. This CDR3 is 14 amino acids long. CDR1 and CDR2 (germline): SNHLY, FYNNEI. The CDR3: CASSAGTGENIQYF. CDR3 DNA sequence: TGTGCCAGCAGTGCCGGGACAGGTGAAAACATTCAGTACTTC.

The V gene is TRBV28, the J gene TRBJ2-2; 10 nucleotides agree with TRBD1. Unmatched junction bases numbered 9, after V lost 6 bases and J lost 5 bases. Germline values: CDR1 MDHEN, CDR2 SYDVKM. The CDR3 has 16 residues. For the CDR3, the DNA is TGTGCCAGCAGCATGATACCGGGACAGGGGACCGGGGAGCTGTTTTTT. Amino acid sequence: CASSMIPGQGTGELFF.

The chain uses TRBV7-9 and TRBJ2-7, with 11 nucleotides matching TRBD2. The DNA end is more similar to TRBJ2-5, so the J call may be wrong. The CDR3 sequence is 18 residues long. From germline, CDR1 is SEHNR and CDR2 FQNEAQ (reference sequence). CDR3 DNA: TGTGCCAGCAGCCCTGGGGTTAGCGGGAGGGGGATCGAAGAGACCCAGTACTTC. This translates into CASSPGVSGRGIEETQYF.